This note documents a single TCR beta chain sequence. Antigen: not known. The germline V gene encodes CDR1 KGHSH and CDR2 LQKENI. The CDR3 is 12 amino acids. Trimming left V 1 base short and J 5 bases short, with 5 bases between. This entry belongs to a study of T cell clones after liver transplantation. Study-level background: Pre-transplant mixed lymphocyte reactions yielded third-party-reactive TCRbeta sequences as comparators for graft-donor-reactive sequences. Three of the eight recipients were HCV-positive; the rest had non-autoimmune, non-viral transplant indications. Study-level results: Graft donor-reactive T cells may have migrated into the graft rather than being deleted. Low donor cell numbers restricted donor-reactive repertoire measurement in a couple of subjects.

Profiling relied on immunoSEQ multiplex PCR, and the TCRdb table lists in-frame clones only, not all of them. The sample has 95,000 to 110,000 clones; 75% to 85% are singletons. The genes are TRBV18 and TRBJ2-5; the D is unclear. The sequenced sample was CD4+ T cells from blood, obtained before liver transplant. This TCR came from a human donor who received a liver transplant. The CDR3 coding sequence is TGTGCCAGCTCACCACGGTCGGAGACCCAGTACTTC. Residues: CASSPRSETQYF.